Presented here are 21 T cell receptor beta chains from one specimen sequenced in a study of T cells in Graves' hyperthyroidism and ophthalmopathy. Template material for amplifying TCR beta CDR3 regions consisted of RNA transcripts. A first-round RT-PCR of the TCR CDR3 used the HTBI primer set. TCRdb fed the multiplex PCR reads into MiXCR, producing one record per CDR3 protein. The repertoire holds some 320,000 distinct CDR3 sequences, roughly 15% seen once, with roughly 33% in the top ten. Sequencing was carried out using blood. All receptors derive from a woman in her 40s with Graves' ophthalmopathy.

This clonotype has a handful of counts. V gene TRBV20-1 combines with J gene TRBJ2-7, with D perhaps being TRBD1 or TRBD2 (5 bases each). The germline V and J ends were trimmed by 5 bases and 4 bases, with 21 bases remaining between them. CDR1 and CDR2 (germline): DFQATT, SNEGSKA (reference sequence). This CDR3 has 15 residues. The CDR3: CSAPKSGARDYEQYF. For the CDR3, the DNA is TGCAGTGCTCCCAAATCCGGGGCGAGGGATTACGAGCAGTACTTC.

CDR3 in amino acids: CASSFGGGRNGYTF. The CDR3 DNA reads as TGTGCCAGCAGTTTCGGGGGGGGTAGGAATGGCTACACCTTC. V gene TRBV12-3 or TRBV12-4 combines with J gene TRBJ1-2; tentatively, D is TRBD1 (5 bases). This CDR3 contains 14 residues. Trimming cost V 3 bases and J 6 bases, with 14 bases left between them.

This clonotype appeared many times. This chain uses TRBV2 with TRBJ1-5; D gene ambiguous. The CDR3 runs 15 residues. Trimming removed 6 bases at V and 0 bases at J, with 12 bases between. CDR1 and CDR2 (germline): SNHLY, FYNNEI. CDR3 bases: TGTGCCAGCAGGTTGGGCCTCTATAGCAATCAGCCCCAGCATTTT. Translated: CASRLGLYSNQPQHF.

In its sample, this clonotype was seen many times. The chain carries TRBV27 and TRBJ2-4, with D possibly TRBD2 on 6 matching bases. The germline V gene encodes CDR1 MNHEY and CDR2 SMNVEV (reference sequence). The CDR3 is 13 amino acids. V shed 7 bases and J shed 4 bases, with 11 bases lying between them. CDR3 sequence reads: CASKSGSKNIQYF. In nucleotides, the CDR3 is TGTGCCAGCAAGTCCGGGAGTAAAAACATTCAGTACTTC.

At least ten counts were recorded for this clonotype. This chain joins TRBV6-1 and TRBJ1-1; D unresolved. Trimming removed 6 bases from V and 0 bases from J, with 8 bases in between. Germline CDR1 reads MNHNS; CDR2 reads SASEGT. The CDR3 runs to 13 residues. CDR3 in amino acids: CASRTHMNTEAFF. The CDR3 DNA is TGTGCCAGCAGGACACATATGAACACTGAAGCTTTCTTT.

The chain has TRBV5-1 and TRBJ2-1; 9 positions agree with TRBD2. The V segment lost 0 bases and the J segment 4 bases; nucleotides outside the gene matches: 5. The CDR3 covers 16 residues. Germline-derived CDR1 and CDR2 are SGHRS and YFSETQ. The CDR3 sequence is CASSLATSGRYNEQFF. As DNA, the CDR3 is TGCGCCAGCAGCTTGGCCACCAGCGGGAGGTACAATGAGCAGTTCTTC.

This clonotype was observed many times. The genes are TRBV7-2 and TRBJ2-1; D may be TRBD2 (6 bases). CDR1 is SGHTA, CDR2 FQGNSA, per germline. Trimming stripped 4 bases from V and 8 bases from J, with 12 bases between. The CDR3 length is 13 residues. CDR3 protein: CASSSEAGHEQFF. The CDR3 bases are TGTGCCAGCAGCTCAGAAGCGGGTCATGAGCAGTTCTTC.

This clonotype was counted a few times. Here the CDR3 DNA reads TGTGCCAGCAGCCCTTGGTTTGAAACAGACCGACATGGCTACACCTTC. It yields the protein CASSPWFETDRHGYTF. The chain combines TRBV14 with TRBJ1-2; D gene unclear. Trimming took off 4 bases at V and 6 bases at J, with 21 bases between the two ends. The CDR3 has 16 residues. The germline CDR1 and CDR2 sequences are SGHDN and FVKESK.

The rearrangement uses TRBV7-9 and TRBJ2-1, with 11 bases matching TRBD2. CDR3 length: 14 residues. Germline V gene lookup returns CDR1 SEHNR and CDR2 FQNEAQ (reference sequence). With V trimmed by 7 bases and J by 7 bases, 6 bases remained unmatched. The CDR3 sequence: CASTLAGGPNEQFF. CDR3 coding DNA: TGTGCCAGCACTTTAGCGGGAGGGCCAAATGAGCAGTTCTTC.

This clonotype was picked up a small number of times. The chain links TRBV30 to TRBJ2-2, with a weak D call TRBD2 (5 bases). The CDR3 length is 15 residues. Germline CDR1 GTSNPN, CDR2 SVGIG (reference sequence). The V gene lost 0 bases and the J gene lost 0 bases, with 8 bases spanning the gap. The chain's CDR3 is CAWSVLGANTGELFF. CDR3 DNA sequence: TGTGCCTGGAGTGTACTGGGAGCGAACACCGGGGAGCTGTTTTTT. The full variable domain, rest sourced from reference TRBV30 and TRBJ2-2, is SQTIHQWPATLVQPVGSPLSLECTVEGTSNPNLYWYRQAAGRGLQLLFYSVGIGQISSEVPQNLSASRPQDRQFILSSKKLLLSDSGFYLCAWSVLGANTGELFFGEGSRLTVL.

This chain joins TRBV5-6 and TRBJ2-1, with TRBD2 as a possible D gene (6 bases). V was cut by 1 base and J by 3 bases, with 11 bases left in between. In germline, CDR1 is SGHDT, CDR2 YYEEEE. The CDR3 extends over 15 amino acids. CDR3 loop: CASSLIERVYNEQFF. The CDR3 nucleotides are TGTGCCAGCAGCTTGATCGAGCGGGTCTACAATGAGCAGTTCTTC.

CDR3 bases: TGTGCCAGCAGCACGGGACTAGCGGGAGGGGGAGCCAAAAACATTCAGTACTTC. Amino acids: CASSTGLAGGGAKNIQYF. The rearrangement links TRBV28 to TRBJ2-4; TRBD2 matches 16 bases. V was clipped by 6 bases and J by 0 bases; unmatched bases: 5. The CDR3 is 18 amino acids. Germline CDR1 reads MDHEN; CDR2 reads SYDVKM.

The chain uses TRBV14 and TRBJ1-2; no firm D call. The CDR3 covers 13 residues. Trimming took off 1 base at V and 6 bases at J, with 9 bases between the two ends. Germline-derived CDR1 and CDR2 are SGHDN and FVKESK. This CDR3 is CASSQAVYNGYTF. The CDR3 nucleotides are TGTGCCAGCAGCCAAGCGGTCTACAATGGCTACACCTTC.

This clonotype was seen a handful of times. The chain is built from TRBV9 and TRBJ1-4; the D is unclear. The length of the CDR3 is 15 residues. V dropped 0 bases and J dropped 7 bases, with 13 bases sitting between them. Germline V gene data show CDR1 as SGDLS and CDR2 as YYNGEE. The CDR3 is CASSVGWGGGEKLFF. The DNA of the CDR3 is TGTGCCAGCAGCGTAGGCTGGGGAGGAGGTGAAAAACTGTTTTTT.

This clonotype was seen ten or more times. The chain carries TRBV12-5 and TRBJ2-3; D is unresolved. With 7 bases removed from V and 4 bases from J, the gap between germline ends came to 6 bases. The CDR3 length is 11 residues. In germline, CDR1 is LGHNT, CDR2 FRNRAP. CDR3 DNA sequence: TGTGCTAGTGCTCTCGCAGATACGCAGTATTTT. As protein: CASALADTQYF.

The chain joins TRBV3-1 to TRBJ1-1; no clear D gene. Germline lookup yields CDR1 LGHDT and CDR2 YNNKEL (reference sequence). Trimming cost V 4 bases and J 2 bases, with 5 bases left between them. CDR3 size: 12 residues. The CDR3 reads CASSRFNTEAFF. CDR3 sequence (DNA): TGTGCCAGCAGCCGGTTCAACACTGAAGCTTTCTTT.

This clonotype was recorded at least ten times. The chain links TRBV29-1 to TRBJ1-4, with 9 bases aligning to TRBD1. This CDR3 has 13 amino acids. Germline trimming cut 7 bases from V and 7 bases from J; bases unmatched to any gene: 7. Per the germline V gene, CDR1 is SQVTM and CDR2 is ANQGSEA. The CDR3, as DNA: TGCAGCGCCACCGGGACAGGGTCTGAAAAACTGTTTTTT. The encoded protein is CSATGTGSEKLFF. Full variable domain (outside the CDR3, taken from reference TRBV29-1 and TRBJ1-4): SAVISQKPSRDICQRGTSLTIQCQVDSQVTMMFWYRQQPGQSLTLIATANQGSEATYESGFVIDKFPISRPNLTFSTLTVSNMSPEDSSIYLCSATGTGSEKLFFGSGTQLSVL.

This clonotype was seen many times. The chain is built from TRBV20-1 and TRBJ1-5; D might be TRBD1 (5 bases). Germline V gene sequence: CDR1 DFQATT, CDR2 SNEGSKA (reference sequence). The CDR3 length is 14 residues. Trimming pared 5 bases from V and 0 bases from J, leaving 11 bases between. The CDR3 region has the DNA TGCAGTGCTGGGACCGCCGCTAGCAATCAGCCCCAGCATTTT. Translated, it gives CSAGTAASNQPQHF.

Ten or more counts support this clonotype. The gene calls are TRBV6-1 and TRBJ1-1; D not resolved. The CDR3 is 13 amino acids. The V and J ends lost 3 bases and 3 bases respectively, with 8 bases between them. Germline V CDR1 and CDR2: MNHNS, SASEGT. DNA of the CDR3: TGTGCCAGCAGTGACGCGCGGGACACTGAAGCTTTCTTT. Its protein is CASSDARDTEAFF.

This clonotype was observed at least ten times. The chain carries TRBV27 and TRBJ2-7, with 9 bases identical to TRBD2. CDR1 is MNHEY and CDR2 is SMNVEV in the germline V gene (reference sequence). The CDR3 spans 16 residues. The trim removed 5 bases at V and 4 bases at J, leaving 12 bases unmatched. CDR3 in amino acids: CASSQSGRTVGYEQYF. CDR3 bases: TGTGCCAGCAGTCAGAGCGGGAGGACGGTAGGGTACGAGCAGTACTTC.

This clonotype was counted a few times. The rearrangement joins TRBV6-1 to TRBJ2-7; D may be TRBD1 (5 bases). Germline loops: CDR1 MNHNS, CDR2 SASEGT. CDR3 size: 14 residues. The V end was cut by 6 bases, the J end by 2 bases, with 14 bases between. DNA for the CDR3: TGTGCCAGCAGCGACCTTGGGGCAGCCTACGAGCAGTACTTC. The encoded protein is CASSDLGAAYEQYF.